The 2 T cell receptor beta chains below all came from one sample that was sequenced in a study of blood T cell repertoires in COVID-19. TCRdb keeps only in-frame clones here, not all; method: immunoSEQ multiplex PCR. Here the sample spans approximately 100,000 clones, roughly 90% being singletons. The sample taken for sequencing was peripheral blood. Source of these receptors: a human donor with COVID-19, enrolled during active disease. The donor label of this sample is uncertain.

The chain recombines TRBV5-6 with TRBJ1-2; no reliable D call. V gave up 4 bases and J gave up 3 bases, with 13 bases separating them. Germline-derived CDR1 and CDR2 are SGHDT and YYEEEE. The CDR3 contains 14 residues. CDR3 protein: CASSPRERDYGYTF. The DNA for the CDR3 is TGTGCCAGCAGCCCCCGTGAGAGGGACTATGGCTACACCTTC.

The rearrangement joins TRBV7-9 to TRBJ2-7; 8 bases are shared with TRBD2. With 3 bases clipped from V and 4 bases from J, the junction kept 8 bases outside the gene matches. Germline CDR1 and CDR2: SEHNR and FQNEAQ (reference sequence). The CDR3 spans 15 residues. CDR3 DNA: TGTGCCAGCAGCTTGGAGCGAGCGGGAGAATACGAGCAGTACTTC. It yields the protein CASSLERAGEYEQYF.